The source of this TCR beta chain is a study of graft-versus-host responses after intestinal transplantation. This clone was counted between two and nine times. Intraepithelial and lamina propria lymphocytes were released after the graft tissue was processed. The protocol was immunoSEQ multiplex PCR, while the TCRdb copy is restricted to in-frame clones and leaves out a portion. The sample gives approximately 63,000 clones, roughly 90% of which show up once; over 1.5% is in the top ten. CDR1 and CDR2 (germline): MNHEY, SVGAGI. This CDR3 has 14 residues. V was clipped by 0 bases and J by 7 bases, with 9 bases between them.

This chain connects TRBV6-5 to TRBJ1-4, with D tentatively TRBD1 (5 bases). The specimen comprised ileum tissue, sampled less than 400 days after transplant. This clonotype was sampled from a human patient who received an intestinal transplant, so some T cells may come from the graft donor. The CDR3 nucleotides are TGTGCCAGCAGTTACTCGGGGGATCCTGAAAAACTGTTTTTT. As protein: CASSYSGDPEKLFF.